The 30 T cell receptor beta chains below all came from one sample that was sequenced in a study of T cells expressing NK-cell markers. From its re-call of the 5' RACE reads, TCRdb lists each CDR3 protein once, without DNA. The sample has some 140,000 distinct CDR3 sequences. The sequencing input was blood T cells: a sorted CD56 or NKG2C T cell subset, CD4+ or CD8+ T cells, or bulk PBMC T cells (not recorded which). These receptors were obtained from a woman aged 45-59 years in good health.

The CDR3 region is CASSQLPTGNTEAFF. This chain joins TRBV4-1 and TRBJ1-1; no DNA is available, so the TRBD1 call from TCRdb remains unchecked. CDR1 MGHRA and CDR2 YSYEKL come from the germline V gene. The length of the CDR3 is 15 residues.

The chain uses TRBV2 and TRBJ2-5. The CDR3 loop spans 16 amino acids. Germline V gene lookup returns CDR1 SNHLY and CDR2 FYNNEI. This chain's CDR3 is CASSEVRQIIQETQYF.

The chain joins TRBV6-5 to TRBJ2-5; TCRdb picks TRBD2, but there is no DNA to check that call. Germline V CDR1 and CDR2: MNHEY, SVGAGI. The CDR3 contains 14 residues. The CDR3 here is CASSSAGSQETQYF.

This sequence joins TRBV6-5 and TRBJ2-7; lacking DNA, the TRBD1 call made by TCRdb goes unchecked. The CDR3 loop spans 15 amino acids. Germline V CDR1 and CDR2: MNHEY, SVGAGI. The CDR3: CASSYGQGLTYEQYF.

The rearrangement joins TRBV9 to TRBJ2-3; there is no DNA to check the TCRdb D call of TRBD1. Germline loops: CDR1 SGDLS, CDR2 YYNGEE. The CDR3 is 14 amino acids. The CDR3 here is CASSVGDNTDTQYF.

The V gene is TRBV19, the J gene TRBJ2-2. Per the germline V gene, CDR1 is LNHDA and CDR2 is SQIVND (reference sequence). The CDR3 consists of 12 residues. The CDR3 region is CASNGDTGELFF.

The gene calls are TRBV7-9 and TRBJ2-7; TCRdb's assignment of TRBD1 cannot be checked, as there is no DNA. This CDR3 is built from 14 residues. Germline CDR1 and CDR2: SEHNR and FQNEAQ (reference sequence). CDR3 sequence reads: CASSSANRVSEQCF. Based on the CDR3 plus reference TRBV7-9 and TRBJ2-7, the full variable domain is DTGVSQNPRHKITKRGQNVTFRCDPISEHNRLYWYRQTLGQGPEFLTYFQNEAQLEKSRLLSDRFSAERPKGSFSTLEIQRTEQGDSAMYLCASSSANRVSEQCFGPGTRLTVT.

The chain has TRBV21-1 and TRBJ1-6; the TRBD1 assignment by TCRdb is unverifiable without DNA. TRBV21-1 is described as a pseudogene. The CDR3 has 15 residues. CDR3 amino acids: CASSIMTGACSPLHF.

CDR3 amino acids: CASSLGRVYEQYF. The rearrangement joins TRBV7-9 to TRBJ2-7; TCRdb outputs TRBD1, but without DNA this stays unchecked. This CDR3 has 13 residues. The V gene's germline CDR1 is SEHNR and CDR2 FQNEAQ (reference sequence).

The V gene is TRBV5-1, the J gene TRBJ1-2. Germline V gene lookup returns CDR1 SGHRS and CDR2 YFSETQ. The CDR3 totals 15 residues. The CDR3 loop reads CASSLSWSPGDGYTF.

The chain carries TRBV7-8 and TRBJ2-5; without DNA, the TCRdb call of TRBD2 cannot be checked. The V gene's germline CDR1 is SGHVS and CDR2 FQNEAQ. The CDR3 runs to 16 residues. The CDR3 loop reads CASSWTSGPLGETQYF.

V usage is TRBV27 and J usage is TRBJ2-1. Per the germline V gene, CDR1 is MNHEY and CDR2 is SMNVEV (reference sequence). The CDR3 loop spans 11 amino acids. The chain's CDR3 is CASSSPDEQFF.

This sequence joins TRBV7-9 and TRBJ1-3; TCRdb names TRBD1, which stays unverified in the absence of DNA. The CDR3 consists of 14 residues. CDR1 is SEHNR and CDR2 is FQNEAQ in the germline V gene (reference sequence). CDR3 residues: CASSSQGWGNTIYF.

The chain employs TRBV7-3 and TRBJ2-7; TCRdb's D call, TRBD1, is unchecked because there is no DNA. The CDR3 has 13 amino acids. Germline CDR1 SGHTA, CDR2 FQGTGA. CDR3: CASSVSPGYEQYF.

V usage is TRBV4-1 and J usage is TRBJ1-1; the TRBD1 assignment by TCRdb is unverifiable without DNA. The V gene's germline CDR1 is MGHRA and CDR2 YSYEKL. The CDR3 runs to 15 residues. The CDR3 protein is CASSTLQGGSTEAFF.

This sequence joins TRBV5-1 and TRBJ2-1; TCRdb's D call of TRBD2 is untestable without DNA. In germline, CDR1 is SGHRS, CDR2 YFSETQ. The CDR3 is 16 residues long. CDR3 residues: CASMVRSGRALNEQFF.

This sequence joins TRBV4-1 and TRBJ2-2. Germline lookup yields CDR1 MGHRA and CDR2 YSYEKL. The CDR3 length is 15 residues. The CDR3 spells CASSQTRLIDGELFF.

The gene calls are TRBV3-1 and TRBJ2-2; checking the TCRdb D call of TRBD1 is not possible without DNA. From germline, CDR1 is LGHDT and CDR2 YNNKEL (reference sequence). The CDR3 spans 17 residues. The CDR3 loop reads CASSQDRPGPGGGELFF.

The chain uses TRBV10-3 and TRBJ2-5; TCRdb's D gene call, TRBD2, goes unchecked for lack of DNA. The germline gives CDR1 ENHRY, CDR2 SYGVKD. CDR3 size: 16 residues. The CDR3 protein is CAISENQGLGQETQYF.

The J gene is TRBJ1-5, the V gene TRBV19. Germline CDR1 is LNHDA and CDR2 is SQIVND (reference sequence). The CDR3 contains 13 residues. CDR3 residues: CASRSIGNQPQHF.

V gene TRBV20-1 combines with J gene TRBJ2-3; checking the TCRdb D call of TRBD2 is not possible without DNA. CDR1 is DFQATT and CDR2 is SNEGSKA in the germline V gene (reference sequence). This CDR3 has 16 amino acids. CDR3 sequence reads: CSARDRREARTDTQYF.

The chain combines TRBV20-1 with TRBJ2-2; TCRdb indicates TRBD2, and absent DNA this call remains unverified. The CDR3 is 13 residues long. Germline CDR1 and CDR2: DFQATT and SNEGSKA (reference sequence). The CDR3 loop is CSVPAGVTGELFF.

The chain is built from TRBV4-1 and TRBJ2-7; as DNA is missing, the TRBD1 call by TCRdb cannot be tested. Germline V gene lookup returns CDR1 MGHRA and CDR2 YSYEKL. The CDR3 covers 12 residues. This chain's CDR3 is CASSRTGIEQYF.

This rearrangement joins TRBV7-6 to TRBJ1-1. The length of the CDR3 is 13 residues. Per the germline V gene, CDR1 is SGHVS and CDR2 is FNYEAQ. The CDR3 protein is CASSFSGGVEAFF.

The V gene is TRBV7-9, the J gene TRBJ1-6; checking the TCRdb D call of TRBD1 is not possible without DNA. The CDR3 sequence is 12 residues long. CDR1 is SEHNR and CDR2 is FQNEAQ in the germline V gene (reference sequence). CDR3 region: CASSPRTGTLHF. Complete variable domain (other parts from reference TRBV7-9 and TRBJ1-6): DTGVSQNPRHKITKRGQNVTFRCDPISEHNRLYWYRQTLGQGPEFLTYFQNEAQLEKSRLLSDRFSAERPKGSFSTLEIQRTEQGDSAMYLCASSPRTGTLHFGNGTRLTVT.

The V and J genes are TRBV12-3 or TRBV12-4 and TRBJ2-5; the TRBD2 assignment by TCRdb is unverifiable without DNA. The CDR3 consists of 16 residues. The chain's CDR3 is CASSLELAGGQETQYF.

CDR3 amino acids: CSARNPEDLGKLFF. This chain connects TRBV29-1 to TRBJ1-4. Germline V CDR1 and CDR2: SQVTM, ANQGSEA. CDR3 size: 14 residues.

This sequence joins TRBV6-1 and TRBJ2-1. The CDR3 is 16 amino acids. CDR1 MNHNS and CDR2 SASEGT come from the germline V gene. The CDR3 sequence is CASSEEDEKNYNEQFF.

The chain employs TRBV29-1 and TRBJ2-1. The CDR3 totals 14 residues. From germline, CDR1 is SQVTM and CDR2 ANQGSEA. The CDR3 loop reads CSVHLLFEEGEQFF.

The V and J genes are TRBV4-1 and TRBJ2-7; TCRdb's D gene call, TRBD2, goes unchecked for lack of DNA. Germline V CDR1 and CDR2: MGHRA, YSYEKL. There are 15 residues in the CDR3. CDR3: CASSPGLATTYEQYF.